A selection of T cell receptor beta chains follows, all from one sample in a study of T-cell reconstitution after alpha-beta-depleted transplantation in children. TCRdb independently ran MiXCR on the PCR reads; one entry per CDR3 protein. The sample has almost 500,000 distinct CDR3 sequences, more than 9% seen once. The material was PBMCs, obtained before TCRalphabeta/CD19-depleted stem cell transplant. These receptors came from a child aged 2 to 9 with inherited bone marrow failure, due to receive a stem cell transplant. Both conserved end residues are part of each CDR3. D genes are given only for firm matches. Not every row has a clone size; where given, it reads once, few, many or a size class.

j_call clone_size d_call v_call cdr3_nt cdr3_aa
TRBJ1-5 many NA TRBV5-1 TGCGCCAGCAGCTTGGGCGTCGGAAGGAGCAATCAGCCCCAGCATTTT CASSLGVGRSNQPQHF
TRBJ2-6 many NA TRBV7-6 TGTGCCAGCAGCTTAGGAGGCGACCCTGGGGCCAACGTCCTGACTTTC CASSLGGDPGANVLTF
TRBJ2-3 NA TRBD2 TRBV5-1 TGCGCCAGCAGCTTAAGGGACTATCGCACAGATACGCAGTATTTT CASSLRDYRTDTQYF
TRBJ2-7 many NA TRBV28 TGTGCCAGCAAAGGGTCCCGGCTAACGTCCTACGAGCAGTACTTC CASKGSRLTSYEQYF
TRBJ1-2 few TRBD1 TRBV29-1 TGCAGCGTTGAAGATAGAGGGAGGACAGGCTATGGCTACACCTTC CSVEDRGRTGYGYTF
TRBJ2-1 many TRBD2 TRBV28 TGTGCCAGCAGGGACGGGACTAGCGGGGGGGATGAGCAGTTCTTC CASRDGTSGGDEQFF
TRBJ1-2 many NA TRBV28 TGTGCCAGCAGTTTCAACTATGGCTACACCTTC CASSFNYGYTF
TRBJ1-1 many NA TRBV7-9 TGTGCCAGCAGCGAAAACCCGGTTGAGACAGCGAACACTGAAGCTTTCTTT CASSENPVETANTEAFF
TRBJ2-1 many TRBD2 TRBV7-9 TGTGCCAGCAGCCAAGGGAGGGCCGATAAGAATGAGCAGTTCTTC CASSQGRADKNEQFF
TRBJ2-2 NA TRBD2 TRBV5-1 TGCGCCAGCAGCGGCCGCCTAGCGGGAGTCACCGGGGAGCTGTTTTTT CASSGRLAGVTGELFF
TRBJ2-3 many NA TRBV20-1 TGCAGTGCTATCCTGTCAGATACGCAGTATTTT CSAILSDTQYF
TRBJ2-1 many TRBD2 TRBV20-1 TGCAGTACCCCTAGACCGGGAGGGCCAGGGGAGCAGTTCTTC CSTPRPGGPGEQFF
TRBJ1-4 many NA TRBV7-2 TGTGCCAGCAGCCTCGGGCCCGGGCGTGAAAAACTGTTTTTT CASSLGPGREKLFF
TRBJ2-7 many NA TRBV20-1 TGCAGTGCTAGAGATTTGGGGGACTTGGAGTACTTC CSARDLGDLEYF
TRBJ2-3 few NA TRBV20-1 TGCAGTGCTGTCCGGGACCGGGACTCAACGGGCACAGATACGCAGTATTTT CSAVRDRDSTGTDTQYF
TRBJ2-3 many TRBD1 TRBV27 TGTGCCAGCAGTTTACTTACAGGGGCATACGATACGCAGTATTTT CASSLLTGAYDTQYF
TRBJ1-2 NA NA TRBV3-1 TGTGCCAGCAGCCAAGGACAGGTCTACTATGGCTACACCTTC CASSQGQVYYGYTF
TRBJ2-1 many TRBD1 TRBV5-5 TGTGCCAGCAGCACCGGGACAGGTACCTACAATGAGCAGTTCTTC CASSTGTGTYNEQFF
TRBJ2-1 many NA TRBV5-1 TGCGCCAGCAGCTTAGGCCCCACCTACAATGAGCAGTTCTTC CASSLGPTYNEQFF
TRBJ1-3 NA NA TRBV29-1 TGCAGCGTTGTTAGCGGAGGAAACACCATATATTTT CSVVSGGNTIYF
TRBJ2-7 many TRBD2 TRBV2 TGTGCCAGCAGTGGGGGGAAACTAGCGGGAGTCCACTACGAGCAGTACTTC CASSGGKLAGVHYEQYF
TRBJ2-7 many NA TRBV29-1 TGCAGCGTTGAAATTTCCTCCTACGAGCAGTACTTC CSVEISSYEQYF
TRBJ2-1 once NA TRBV27 TGTGCCAACAGTTTGGGTACCAATGAGCAGTTCTTC CANSLGTNEQFF
TRBJ2-2 NA NA TRBV4-1 TGCGCCAGCAGCCTCCTAATGATGGTGGGTACTTACACCGGGGAGCTGTTTTTT CASSLLMMVGTYTGELFF
TRBJ1-2 many NA TRBV6-5 TGTGCCAGCAGTTACGGTGGGGGATCCTACGGCTACACCTTC CASSYGGGSYGYTF
TRBJ2-2 many TRBD2 TRBV4-2 TGTGCCAGCAGCTGGGGACTAGGCAACACCGGGGAGCTGTTTTTT CASSWGLGNTGELFF
TRBJ1-4 many TRBD1 TRBV4-3 TGCGCCAGCAGCGTTCAACGTACCGGGACAGGGAGTGAAAAACTGTTTTTT CASSVQRTGTGSEKLFF
TRBJ2-3 many TRBD2 TRBV11-2 TGTGCCAGCAGCTTAGGGGCGGGAGGGCCAAGAGATACGCAGTATTTT CASSLGAGGPRDTQYF
TRBJ2-7 many NA TRBV4-3 TGCGCCAGCAGCCAAGAGGTAACAGCAGGTCTCCGTCAGTACTTC CASSQEVTAGLRQYF
TRBJ2-7 many NA TRBV13 TGTGCCAGCAGCTTAGGGCTAGCTCCCCACGAGCAGTACTTC CASSLGLAPHEQYF
TRBJ1-6 many NA TRBV4-1 TGCGCCAGCAGCCAAGATCTTAATTCACCCCTCCACTTT CASSQDLNSPLHF
TRBJ2-7 many NA TRBV11-2 TGTGCCAGCAGTTCCGGCCCTACAGGTTCCTCCTACGAGCAGTACTTC CASSSGPTGSSYEQYF
TRBJ2-3 many NA TRBV27 TGTGCCAGCTTTAGGGGCTCTTATACGGCAAGCACAGATACGCAGTATTTT CASFRGSYTASTDTQYF
TRBJ2-7 many NA TRBV27 TGTGCCAGCAGTTTCTTGTCTAGTAGATACGAGCAGTACTTC CASSFLSSRYEQYF
TRBJ1-5 many NA TRBV7-9 TGTGCCAGCAGCCGAGAACCGACTAGCAATCAGCCCCAGCATTTT CASSREPTSNQPQHF
TRBJ2-1 NA NA TRBV18 TGTGCCAGCTCACTTACAACTTTGAGCTCCTACAATGAGCAGTTCTTC CASSLTTLSSYNEQFF